The sequence of this T cell receptor beta chain was determined in a study of blood T cells in healthy people across ages. Per sample, no less than 5.5 micrograms of total RNA were extracted. The V gene's germline CDR1 is WSHSY and CDR2 SAAADI. V shed 11 bases and J shed 4 bases, with 15 bases lying between them. There are 12 residues in the CDR3. Then a second PCR, running roughly 7 to 11 cycles, was carried out with a sample-barcoded 5' primer and a J-beta primer mix. TCRdb passed the 5' RACE reads through MiXCR, listing each CDR3 protein once. The sample has just under 550,000 distinct CDR3 sequences, less than 25% seen once. These data were also reused for a study on T cells of mothers and their children. As that study records: The authors used all extracted RNA for cDNA synthesis, at around 1.6 ug per 15 ul.

The sample was blood. The receptor was derived from a boy aged 5-17 years in good health. V usage is TRBV10-2 and J usage is TRBJ2-7; maybe TRBD2 (6 bases). CDR3: CASAGPAYEQYF. The CDR3 DNA is TGCGCCTCAGCGGGTCCTGCTTACGAGCAGTACTTC.